This TCR beta chain is from a study of cytotoxic CD8 clonotypes in ibrutinib-treated CLL. About the research overall: Treatment had run for a median about twelve months, range 6 to 36, when response samples were taken. When averaged across all of the samples, the counts came to some 250,000 productive templates and about 100,000 productive rearrangements.

Generated by immunoSEQ multiplex PCR, the TCRdb table keeps only in-frame clones and is missing some. The sample shows 100,000 to 150,000 clones, 70% to 90% of them seen only once. This CDR3 region has 15 residues. CDR1 and CDR2 from the germline V gene are SGHDN and FVKESK. V lost 5 bases, J lost 6 bases, and 20 bases lay in between. The chain is built from TRBV14 and TRBJ2-7; D might be TRBD1 (6 bases). The TCR sequence derives from a human donor with chronic lymphocytic leukemia. The sample was PBMCs, taken after 24 months of ibrutinib treatment. CDR3 bases: TGTGCCAGCAGCGCGCCCGGGACACGACTTCGCGAGCAGTACTTC. Its translation is CASSAPGTRLREQYF.